This T cell receptor beta chain was sequenced during a study of cytomegalovirus exposure and HLA in healthy donors. Study results and limitations: Most observed TCR sequences were rare, whereas some public TCRs were detected in many donors. When a later analysis compared HLA-associated TCR beta chains with equally common others, the HLA-associated chains turned out to be more clonally expanded and to have lower generation probabilities.

Comment on this clone: Its antigen is unknown. One end of the junction varies from germline; a read error may be responsible.

The CDR3 runs 12 residues. In germline, CDR1 is SEHNR, CDR2 FQNEAQ (reference sequence). The PCR contained 60 Vbeta and 13 Jbeta primers. As processed by the authors: Later reanalysis found around 84 million unique TCR beta chains, roughly 9.9 million of them shared. TCRdb's copy holds only in-frame clones and misses some; the assay was immunoSEQ multiplex PCR. The DNA was the basis for D and trimming; V, J and clone size are from that table. The table records 90,000 or so clones, roughly 82% of them present only once. Sequencing input: PBMCs. This TCR was recovered from a man under 40 in good health and CMV-seropositive. The chain employs TRBV7-9 and TRBJ2-3; D is possibly TRBD1 (6 bases). Here the CDR3 reads CSSSTDRDTQYF. The DNA of the CDR3 is TGTTCCAGCAGCACGGACAGAGATACGCAGTATTTT.